Listed below are T cell receptor beta chains from one sample, sequenced in a study of T-cell reconstitution after alpha-beta-depleted transplantation in children. Each CDR3 protein gets one entry after TCRdb re-called the PCR reads with MiXCR. The table lists some 640,000 distinct CDR3 sequences, 16% of them singletons. This specimen consisted of PBMCs from the stem cell graft donor, obtained from the stem cell graft. Receptors originate from a human donor who donated a stem cell graft to a child with acute myeloid leukemia. Each CDR3 is given with its conserved first and last residue. A D gene is named only where the DNA matches it firmly. The size of a clone is reported for some rows only, either as once, few or many, or as a class for expanded clones.

>TRBV20-1|14|TRBJ2-1|-|TRBD2
CSAGRLAGGNEQFF
TGCAGTGCGGGAAGACTAGCGGGGGGGAATGAGCAGTTCTTC
>TRBV12-3/TRBV12-4|14|TRBJ2-1|many|TRBD2
CASTPGLAGNEQFF
TGTGCCAGCACCCCTGGACTAGCGGGCAATGAGCAGTTCTTC
>TRBV11-2|12|TRBJ1-1|few|-
CASSPISTEAFF
TGTGCCAGCAGCCCAATAAGCACTGAAGCTTTCTTT
>TRBV28|15|TRBJ2-5|-|TRBD1
CASNGGAGGMETQYF
TGTGCCAGCAATGGAGGGGCAGGGGGCATGGAGACCCAGTACTTC
>TRBV6-4|13|TRBJ1-1|many|-
CASSPGANTEAFF
TGTGCCAGCAGCCCAGGGGCGAACACTGAAGCTTTCTTT
>TRBV7-9|13|TRBJ2-3|many|-
CASSLGGADTQYF
TGTGCCAGCAGCTTAGGGGGGGCAGATACGCAGTATTTT
>TRBV7-7|14|TRBJ2-5|few|-
CASSDRDTQETQYF
TGTGCCAGCAGCGACCGGGACACCCAAGAGACCCAGTACTTC
>TRBV4-1|19|TRBJ2-2|-|-
CASSQGDNMRLANTGELFF
TGCGCCAGCAGCCAAGGGGATAATATGAGGCTAGCGAACACCGGGGAGCTGTTTTTT
>TRBV6-2/TRBV6-3|14|TRBJ1-1|-|-
CASSYSGGGTEAFF
TGTGCCAGCAGTTACTCGGGTGGGGGCACTGAAGCTTTCTTT
>TRBV20-1|15|TRBJ1-6|many|-
CSARFGSSYNSPLHF
TGCAGTGCTAGATTCGGGAGCTCCTATAATTCACCCCTCCACTTT
>TRBV12-3/TRBV12-4|13|TRBJ1-1|-|-
CASTPGYNTEAFF
TGTGCCAGCACTCCGGGCTACAACACTGAAGCTTTCTTT
>TRBV25-1|13|TRBJ1-1|-|TRBD1
CASSEDRGTEAFF
TGTGCCAGCAGTGAGGACAGGGGGACTGAAGCTTTCTTT
>TRBV7-2|15|TRBJ1-5|-|-
CASSRRGQNNQPQHF
TGTGCCAGCAGCCGGAGAGGACAGAACAATCAGCCCCAGCATTTT
>TRBV20-1|14|TRBJ2-7|many|-
CSARDQTVTYEQYF
TGCAGTGCTAGAGACCAGACCGTCACCTACGAGCAGTACTTC
>TRBV29-1|13|TRBJ1-5|many|TRBD1
CSVVGGVGQPQHF
TGCAGCGTTGTAGGGGGCGTCGGTCAGCCCCAGCATTTT
>TRBV7-2|12|TRBJ2-7|many|-
CASSLTSIEQYF
TGTGCCAGCAGTCTAACATCTATCGAGCAGTACTTC
>TRBV20-1|18|TRBJ1-2|many|-
CSARDRIRSTALATGYTF
TGCAGTGCTAGAGATCGCATACGTTCGACAGCCCTTGCGACTGGCTACACCTTC
>TRBV7-9|16|TRBJ2-1|few|-
CASSLTIGTASNEQFF
TGTGCCAGCAGCTTGACGATAGGGACGGCAAGTAATGAGCAGTTCTTC
>TRBV20-1|11|TRBJ2-5|many|TRBD2
CSARRGTSPHF
TGCAGTGCTAGACGCGGGACTAGTCCCCACTTC
>TRBV20-1|13|TRBJ2-7|many|-
CSARGRGSYEQYF
TGCAGTGCTAGGGGAAGGGGCAGTTACGAGCAGTACTTC
>TRBV20-1|16|TRBJ2-3|many|TRBD2
CSARRAGDPSTDTQYF
TGCAGTGCTAGACGGGCGGGGGATCCTAGCACAGATACGCAGTATTTT
>TRBV4-1|14|TRBJ1-5|few|-
CASSLQDANQPQHF
TGCGCCAGCAGCCTTCAGGATGCAAATCAGCCCCAGCATTTT